One sample yielded the 2 T cell receptor beta chains listed below, sequenced in a study of shared T cell receptors in the human thymus. The assay was immunoSEQ multiplex PCR, and TCRdb's table has in-frame clones only and misses some. The sample contains hundreds of thousands of clones, roughly 90% of which appear only once. Another study also made use of these data, one on human thymus T cells.

The sample consisted of thymocytes. These receptors were taken from a boy younger than two with a congenital heart defect.

V and J are TRBV5-4 and TRBJ2-7; 8 positions match TRBD2. The CDR3 loop spans 16 amino acids. Germline V gene data show CDR1 as SGHNT and CDR2 as YYREEE (reference sequence). Trimming removed 0 bases from V and 2 bases from J; junction bases left unmatched: 7. The CDR3 sequence is CASSLEGREVTYEQYF. The CDR3 DNA reads TGTGCCAGCAGCTTGGAAGGGCGGGAGGTCACCTACGAGCAGTACTTC. Full variable domain (rest looked up from reference TRBV5-4 and TRBJ2-7): ETGVTQSPTHLIKTRGQQVTLRCSSQSGHNTVSWYQQALGQGPQFIFQYYREEENGRGNFPPRFSGLQFPNYSSELNVNALELDDSALYLCASSLEGREVTYEQYFGPGTRLTVT.

This chain uses TRBV27 with TRBJ2-7, with 10 bases matching TRBD2. J was trimmed by 7 bases and V by 0 bases; bases with no gene match: 9. The CDR3 is 16 amino acids. Germline loops: CDR1 MNHEY, CDR2 SMNVEV (reference sequence). Here the CDR3 reads CASSLSSGRPPGEQYF. The CDR3 DNA reads as TGTGCCAGCAGTTTATCTAGCGGGAGGCCTCCGGGGGAGCAGTACTTC.